This T cell receptor (beta chain) was sequenced in a study of blood T cell repertoires in COVID-19. The length of the CDR3 is 16 residues. After removal of 8 bases from V and 7 bases from J, the junction contained 15 bases not matched to a gene. CDR1 and CDR2 from the germline V gene are MDHEN and SYDVKM. The protocol was immunoSEQ multiplex PCR, while the TCRdb copy is restricted to in-frame clones and leaves out a portion. The repertoire holds roughly 40,000 clones, 75% to 80% seen once, with more than 7.5% in the top ten. This chain joins TRBV28 and TRBJ1-4; 8 positions agree with TRBD1. The TCR comes from a man aged 65 to 79 with active or convalescent COVID-19. The specimen sequenced was peripheral blood. The CDR3 loop is CASRKARLDRAEKLFF. The CDR3 DNA sequence: TGTGCCAGCCGTAAAGCGAGGCTGGACAGGGCTGAAAAACTGTTTTTT.